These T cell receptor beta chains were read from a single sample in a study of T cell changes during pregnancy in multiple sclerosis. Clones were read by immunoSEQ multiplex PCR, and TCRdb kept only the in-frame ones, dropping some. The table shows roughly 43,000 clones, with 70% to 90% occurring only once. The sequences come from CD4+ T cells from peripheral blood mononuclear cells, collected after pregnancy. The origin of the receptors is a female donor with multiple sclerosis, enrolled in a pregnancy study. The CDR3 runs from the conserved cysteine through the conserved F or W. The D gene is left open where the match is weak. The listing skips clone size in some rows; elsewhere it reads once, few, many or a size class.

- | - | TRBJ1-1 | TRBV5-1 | TGCGCCAGCAGCTTGTTGCAGGGGTCGAACACTGAAGCTTTCTTT | CASSLLQGSNTEAFF
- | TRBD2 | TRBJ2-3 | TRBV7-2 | TGTGCCAGCAGCAGAAGCGGGAGCTCAGATACGCAGTATTTT | CASSRSGSSDTQYF
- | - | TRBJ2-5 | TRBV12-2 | TGTGCAAGTCGCTTAGGGGGGACTAGTTTGGCGTACCAAGAGACCCAGTACTTC | CASRLGGTSLAYQETQYF
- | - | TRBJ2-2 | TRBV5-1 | TGCGCCAGCAGCAGAGGACAGACCGGGGAGCTGTTTTTT | CASSRGQTGELFF
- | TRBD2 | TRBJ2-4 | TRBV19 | TGTGCCAGTAGTACCCACGGACTAGCGGGAGGAATACTAGCCAAAAACATTCAGTACTTC | CASSTHGLAGGILAKNIQYF
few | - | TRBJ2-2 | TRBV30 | TGTGCCTGGAGTGTCCCGACCGGGGAGCTGTTTTTT | CAWSVPTGELFF
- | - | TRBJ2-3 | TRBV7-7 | TGTGCCAGCAGCTTAAACCCTAGCGGCACAGATACGCAGTATTTT | CASSLNPSGTDTQYF
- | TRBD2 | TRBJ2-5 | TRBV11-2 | TGTGCCAGCAGCCCGAGGACTAGCGGGGGTGAGACCCAGTACTTC | CASSPRTSGGETQYF
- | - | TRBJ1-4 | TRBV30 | TGTGCCTGGAGTGTACGGGGTTTAGCTAATGAAAAACTGTTTTTT | CAWSVRGLANEKLFF
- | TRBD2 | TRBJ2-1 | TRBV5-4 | TGTGCCAGCAACCCGGGACTAGCGGGACGCAATGAGCAGTTCTTC | CASNPGLAGRNEQFF
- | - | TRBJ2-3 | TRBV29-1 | TGCAGCGTAAAACGACCGGGGAGGAGGAGCACAGATACGCAGTATTTT | CSVKRPGRRSTDTQYF
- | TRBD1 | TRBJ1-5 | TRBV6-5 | TGTGCCAGCAGTTACAAAGGGGGCGCGAGCAATCAGCCCCAGCATTTT | CASSYKGGASNQPQHF
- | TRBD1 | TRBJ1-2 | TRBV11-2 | TGTGCCAGCAGTTACCGGGACAGGGCAAACTACACCTTC | CASSYRDRANYTF
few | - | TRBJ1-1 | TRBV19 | TGTGCCAGTATGGTAGGGCGGGCGAACACTGAAGCTTTCTTT | CASMVGRANTEAFF
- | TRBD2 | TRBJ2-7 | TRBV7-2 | TGTGCCAGCAGCTTAGCTAGCGGGGAGCTCTCCTACGAGCAGTACTTC | CASSLASGELSYEQYF
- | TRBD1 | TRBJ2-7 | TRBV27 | TGTGCCAGCAGAACCTGGACAGGGGCCTACGAGCAGTACTTC | CASRTWTGAYEQYF
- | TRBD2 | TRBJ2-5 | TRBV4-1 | TGCGCCAGCAGCCTAATAGCGGGGGGAGGGCCAGGGGAGACCCAGTACTTC | CASSLIAGGGPGETQYF
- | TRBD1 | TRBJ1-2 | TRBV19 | TGTGCCAGTAGTAATAGCCGGGACAGCCATGGCTACACCTTC | CASSNSRDSHGYTF
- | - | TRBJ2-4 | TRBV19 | TGTGCCAGTAGTAAGAACTACCAAAACATTCAGTACTTC | CASSKNYQNIQYF
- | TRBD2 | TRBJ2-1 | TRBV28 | TGTGCCAGCAGTTGGGGACTAGCGGGAAATGAGCAGTTCTTC | CASSWGLAGNEQFF
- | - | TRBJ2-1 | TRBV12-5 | TGTGCTAGTGGTTTTGGCAGGGGCGATGAGCAGTTCTTC | CASGFGRGDEQFF
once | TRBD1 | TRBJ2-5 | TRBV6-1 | TGTGCCAGCAGTGAAAGGGACAGGGGGCCGGAGACCCAGTACTTC | CASSERDRGPETQYF
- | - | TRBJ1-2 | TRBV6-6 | TGTGCCAGCAGTACCGACAGGCTTTTGGGCTATGGCTACACCTTC | CASSTDRLLGYGYTF
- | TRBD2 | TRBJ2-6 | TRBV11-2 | TGTGCCAGGGGTAGCGGGAGGCGTGGGGCCAACGTCCTGACTTTC | CARGSGRRGANVLTF
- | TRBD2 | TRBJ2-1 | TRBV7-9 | TGTGCCAGCAGCCAACCGCGGACTAGCGGTTACTACAATGAGCAGTTCTTC | CASSQPRTSGYYNEQFF
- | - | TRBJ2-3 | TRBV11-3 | TGTGCCAGCAGCTCCAGTCCAGGGAGCACAGATACGCAGTATTTT | CASSSSPGSTDTQYF
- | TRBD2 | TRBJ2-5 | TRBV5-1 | TGCGCCAGCAGCTTGGCTCGACTAGCGGGAGGAGGGGAAGAGACCCAGTACTTC | CASSLARLAGGGEETQYF
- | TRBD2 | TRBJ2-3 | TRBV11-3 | TGTGCCAGCAGCTTAGGGCTAGCGGTCACAGATACGCAGTATTTT | CASSLGLAVTDTQYF
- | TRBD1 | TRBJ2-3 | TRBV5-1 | TGCGCCAGCAGCTTGGGACAGGGTATAGCAGATACGCAGTATTTT | CASSLGQGIADTQYF
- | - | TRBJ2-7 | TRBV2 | TGTGCCAGCAAGGTCGGAGGGAGGATTTACGAGCAGTACTTC | CASKVGGRIYEQYF
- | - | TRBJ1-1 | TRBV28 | TGTGCCAGCAGTTCACCGAGTACCACTGAAGCTTTCTTT | CASSSPSTTEAFF
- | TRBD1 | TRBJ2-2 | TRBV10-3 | TGTGCCATCAGCTCAGGACAGGGGAACACCGGGGAGCTGTTTTTT | CAISSGQGNTGELFF
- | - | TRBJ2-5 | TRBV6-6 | TGTGCCAGCAAGATAAACCAGGTTTTGGAGACCCAGTACTTC | CASKINQVLETQYF
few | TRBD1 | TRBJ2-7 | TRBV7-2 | TGTGCCAGCAGTTATACGGGGACAGGCTCCTACGAGCAGTACTTC | CASSYTGTGSYEQYF
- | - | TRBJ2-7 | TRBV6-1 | TGTGCCAGCAGTGGTAGTGAGGGAGGAAACTCCTACGAGCAGTACTTC | CASSGSEGGNSYEQYF
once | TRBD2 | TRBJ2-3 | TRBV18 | TGTGCCAGCTCACCCGGGCGGGAGTGGAGCACAGATACGCAGTATTTT | CASSPGREWSTDTQYF
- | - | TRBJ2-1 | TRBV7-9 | TGTGCCAGCAGCTTAGGCTTAGAGTATTCTCTGTTAAATGAGCAGTTCTTC | CASSLGLEYSLLNEQFF
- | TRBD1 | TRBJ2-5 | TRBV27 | TGTGCCAGCAGTTTATCTGGACAGGGCCAAGAGACCCAGTACTTC | CASSLSGQGQETQYF
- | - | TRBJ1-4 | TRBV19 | TGTGCCAGTAGTCGGGTTGCAGGGAATGAAAAACTGTTTTTT | CASSRVAGNEKLFF
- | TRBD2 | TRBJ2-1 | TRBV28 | TGTGCCAGCAGTCCCTCAGGACTAGCGGGAGTATATGAGCAGTTCTTC | CASSPSGLAGVYEQFF
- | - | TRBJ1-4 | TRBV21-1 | TGTGCCAGCAGCAACGCGGGGGTGGGGAATGAAAAACTGTTTTTT | CASSNAGVGNEKLFF
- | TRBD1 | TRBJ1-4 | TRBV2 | TGTGCCAGCGGGACAGGGAATGAAAAACTGTTTTTT | CASGTGNEKLFF
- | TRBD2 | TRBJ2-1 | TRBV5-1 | TGCGCCAGCAGCTCGACTAGCGGGCCAGACAATGAGCAGTTCTTC | CASSSTSGPDNEQFF
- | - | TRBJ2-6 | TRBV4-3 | TGCGCCAGCAGCCCAGACTTGTCTGGGGCCAACGTCCTGACTTTC | CASSPDLSGANVLTF
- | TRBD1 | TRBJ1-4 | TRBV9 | TGTGCCAGCAGCCTTAGACAGGGGGCAGCTAATGAAAAACTGTTTTTT | CASSLRQGAANEKLFF